The source of this TCR beta chain is a study of blood T cells in healthy people across ages. Study background: About one barcoded beta molecule per two T cells came from capture by template switching.

CDR3 length: 14 residues. From germline, CDR1 is SNHLY and CDR2 FYNNEI. It was with a sample-barcoded 5' primer and a J-beta primer mix that a second PCR of roughly 7 to 12 cycles was run. Every cDNA molecule carried a tag from a template-switch adaptor bearing 12 random nucleotides. From the 5' RACE reads, TCRdb called clonotypes with MiXCR, one entry per CDR3 protein. The table has around 1.7 million distinct CDR3 sequences, approximately 30% seen once. The draw of peripheral blood yielded around 10 milliliters from each donor. Sequenced: blood. V gene TRBV2 combines with J gene TRBJ2-7; 7 nucleotides line up with TRBD2. The last part of the DNA fits TRBJ2-5 better; the J call may be wrong. This TCR was sampled from a woman aged 25-40 years in good health. Here the CDR3 DNA reads TGTGCCAGCAGTCCCGGGACTATGAAAGAGACCCAGTACTTC. Residues: CASSPGTMKETQYF.